A single T cell receptor beta chain is shown here with its context. Its specificity is unknown. This entry belongs to a study of cytomegalovirus exposure and HLA in healthy donors. About the study: The same platform as the roughly 670 first-cohort repertoires was used for the roughly 130 validation repertoires, a later analysis reported.

Findings of the study overall: High sensitivity and specificity were reportedly achieved when the classifier diagnosed cytomegalovirus status. 150 to 200 TCR beta chains were listed as cytomegalovirus-associated. The TCR clusters that emerged in the first cohort tended, a later analysis found, to co-occur in the 95 to 150 validation repertoires.

Libraries were prepared by immunoSEQ multiplex PCR; TCRdb keeps only in-frame clonotypes and omits some of them. The sample contains 280,000 or so clones, more than 75% of which appear only once. The sequenced material came from PBMCs. The TCR comes from a woman under 30 in good health and CMV-seronegative.

The CDR3, as DNA: TGTGCCAGCAGCGTGGGGGGAGCCCACACAGATACGCAGTATTTT. Translation gives CASSVGGAHTDTQYF. This chain joins TRBV9 and TRBJ2-3; D perhaps matches TRBD2 (6 bases). The CDR3 spans 15 residues. Trimming removed 2 bases at V and 2 bases at J, with 12 bases between. Germline CDR1 and CDR2: SGDLS and YYNGEE.